This T cell receptor (beta chain) is drawn from a study of cytomegalovirus exposure and HLA in healthy donors. Study overall: Among around 170 million T cells, an earlier analysis found about 100 million unique TCR beta sequences. Samples from HLA-typed donors yielded about 85 million unique TCRs in an early data release.

Study findings and constraints: It was approximately 170 TCR beta chains that were listed as cytomegalovirus-associated. Earlier findings revealed that most TCR beta V segments proved productive either about 87% or about 30% of the time.

Turning to this clone: What it recognizes is unknown.

The length of the CDR3 is 14 residues. CDR1 is MNHEY, CDR2 SMNVEV, per germline (reference sequence). V shed 3 bases, J shed 10 bases, and the junction held 7 bases outside the gene matches. PCR used 60 Vbeta primers and 13 Jbeta primers. Profiled with immunoSEQ multiplex PCR; TCRdb holds only in-frame clones, not every one. Of some 200,000 clones in the sample, around 80% were seen once. Source material: PBMCs. The TCR sequence derives from a girl aged 2-10 years in good health and CMV-seronegative. The chain employs TRBV27 and TRBJ2-1, with TRBD2 identical over 9 bases. The CDR3 protein is CASSFASGAWEQFF. The CDR3 bases are TGTGCCAGCAGTTTCGCTAGCGGGGCATGGGAGCAGTTCTTC.